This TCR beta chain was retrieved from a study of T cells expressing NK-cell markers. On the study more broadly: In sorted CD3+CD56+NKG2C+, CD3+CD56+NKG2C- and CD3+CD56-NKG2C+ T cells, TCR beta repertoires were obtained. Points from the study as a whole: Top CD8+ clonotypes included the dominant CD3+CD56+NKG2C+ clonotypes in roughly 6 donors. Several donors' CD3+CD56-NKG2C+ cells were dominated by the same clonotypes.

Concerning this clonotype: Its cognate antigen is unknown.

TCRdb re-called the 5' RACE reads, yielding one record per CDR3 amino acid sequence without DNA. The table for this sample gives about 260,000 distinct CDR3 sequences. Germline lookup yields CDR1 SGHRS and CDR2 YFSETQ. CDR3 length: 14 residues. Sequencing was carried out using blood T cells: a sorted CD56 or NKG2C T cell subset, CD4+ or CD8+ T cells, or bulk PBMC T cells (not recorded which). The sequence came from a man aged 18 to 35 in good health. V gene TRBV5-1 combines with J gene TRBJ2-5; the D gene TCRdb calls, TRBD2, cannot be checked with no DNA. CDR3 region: CASSRGLAGETQYF.